A selection of T cell receptor beta chains follows, all from one sample in a study of T-cell memory formation after mild COVID-19. MiXCR, applied by TCRdb to the 5' RACE reads, yields one record per CDR3 protein. The sample lists about 150,000 distinct CDR3 sequences, 31% occurring once. The sample was PBMCs or a T cell subset sorted from them (not recorded which). Receptor source: an adult woman who had mild COVID-19 (a few samples of this study predate the infection). Cell type and time point are not known. Both conserved end residues are part of each CDR3.

V gene	J gene	CDR3 protein
TRBV5-1	TRBJ2-2	CASSLRGPNTGELFF
TRBV29-1	TRBJ2-7	CSVSGVEGARSSYEQYF
TRBV4-1	TRBJ1-1	CASSSTGESTEAFF
TRBV12-3/TRBV12-4	TRBJ1-1	CASTKKGGNTEAFF
TRBV20-1	TRBJ1-2	CSAKNRRDNYGYTF
TRBV5-1	TRBJ2-7	CASSPRGLYEQYF
TRBV7-2	TRBJ1-4	CASSVGVWGRGEKLFF
TRBV5-1	TRBJ2-7	CASRRGQRSYEQYF
TRBV12-3/TRBV12-4	TRBJ2-2	CASSYITALFF
TRBV5-1	TRBJ2-1	CASSRLGGGTSGSYNEQFF
TRBV12-3/TRBV12-4	TRBJ2-2	CASGRESGELFF
TRBV19	TRBJ2-7	CASSHGGRNEQYF
TRBV6-2/TRBV6-3	TRBJ2-3	CASSYFPHGQVADTQYF
TRBV5-1	TRBJ2-3	CASSFGGTGDTDTQYF
TRBV9	TRBJ1-1	CASSVGHGGVNEAFF
TRBV5-1	TRBJ2-7	CASSQPDSEQYF
TRBV18	TRBJ2-7	CASSPTGGHYEQYF
TRBV11-2	TRBJ2-3	CASSATPGSTDTQYF